This T cell receptor (beta chain) was recovered during a study of T cell clonality in common variable immunodeficiency. Study-wide results and caveats: TCRbeta clonality was increased in CVID versus healthy controls. Patient heterogeneity in the CVID cohort limited correlations between repertoire features and clinical complications.

Concerning this clone: Its specificity is unknown. The CDR3 end is not reached by the read, which stops 3 residues before it; the germline J gene fills it in.

Germline-derived CDR1 and CDR2 are DFQATT and SNEGSKA (reference sequence). The CDR3 contains 14 residues. Profiled with immunoSEQ multiplex PCR; TCRdb holds only in-frame clones, not every one. The sample was found to contain about 35,000 clones, and every one recurs. Sequencing input: peripheral blood mononuclear cells. The chain has TRBV20-1 and TRBJ2-3; D is possibly TRBD2 (7 bases). The receptor was derived from a person aged 18 to 70 in good health. CDR3 DNA (partial): TGCAGTGCCCCCCGGGGAGGGGGGGAGGAGACG. It translates to CSAPRGGGEET. The entire CDR3 is CSAPRGGGEETQYF.